This TCR beta chain was captured by sequencing in a study of blood T cell repertoires in COVID-19 (dated by TCRdb to about 2020). About the study as a whole: Samples covering the acute and convalescent phases of COVID-19 were provided by collaborators in the United States, Italy and Spain. The prospective study material was composed of cDNA or gDNA derived from T cells, B-cell-depleted T cells, or PBMCs. Subjects who had been exposed to COVID-19, were actively infected with it, or had recovered from it provided the deeply sampled blood TCRbeta repertoires that made up the dataset. The repertoires were released in a freely available public database meant as a resource for research on the immune response to SARS-CoV-2. Samples were obtained from the ongoing ImmuneRACE study (first 160 participants) and from 1,254 subjects provided by 6 global collaborators. A de-identified subject ID, COVID-19 status, age in years and sex were almost always included in the sample metadata. HLA class I and class II types, where available, came from metadata supplied by the sample provider rather than from assay-based typing.

General findings and caveats noted by the study authors: Clinical and demographic metadata were provided uncurated, with the amount varying by source and participant.

Turning to this clone: The clone's antigen remains unknown. Base qualities are missing; no much larger clone stands one base away.

Samples from volunteer blood donors who had recovered from COVID-19 were contributed by a second Seattle source. The collaborating institutions used their own protocols to collect whole blood in K2EDTA tubes. For TCRbeta analysis, collaborators shipped samples as frozen whole blood, isolated PBMCs, or DNA extracted from either of those sample types. The immunoSEQ Assay, a bias-controlled multiplex PCR, was used to amplify TCRbeta CDR3 regions from genomic DNA. In the source study's methods: The number of nucleated cells in each sample was estimated from the amplification of reference gene primers within the assay. Sequence reads were collapsed and filtered to measure the absolute abundance of every unique TCRbeta CDR3 rearrangement. Productive Simpson clonality was computed per sample as the square root of Simpson's diversity index over productive rearrangements. TCRdb took over this immuneACCESS table, retaining in-frame rearrangements with V and J assigned. Such tables are incomplete; in checked studies, under half of the missing clones stem from an unresolved V gene, and the remainder is unexplained. V, J and clone size are those of that table, while D and trimming were read from the DNA. This sample gives hundreds of thousands of clones in total; 86% of them show up just once. About 1.9% of the sample comes from the top ten.

At the junction V is shortened by 5 bases and J by 10 bases, with 9 bases in between. Including the terminal cysteine and phenylalanine, the CDR3 comprises 12 residues. Kept here is only the CDR3 DNA, which spans 36 bases and is read in frame from base 1. From the germline V gene, CDR1 is MDHEN and CDR2 is SYDVKM. The TCR originated in a woman aged 30 to 39 who had recovered from COVID-19. The V gene is TRBV28 and the J gene is TRBJ1-6; the D gene assignment is ambiguous. Sequenced: peripheral blood. The CDR3 has the sequence CASSPEYSPLHF. The DNA sequence reads TGTGCCAGCAGTCCCGAGTACTCACCCCTCCACTTT. The full variable domain, with segments outside the CDR3 supplied by the reference TRBV28 and TRBJ1-6 proteins, appears as DVKVTQSSRYLVKRTGEKVFLECVQDMDHENMFWYRQDPGLGLRLIYFSYDVKMKEKGDIPEGYSVSREKKERFSLILESASTNQTSMYLCASSPEYSPLHFGNGTRLTVT.